These 10 T cell receptor beta chains were all obtained from the same sample, sequenced in a study of control samples from healthy donors and cancer patients. The assay was immunoSEQ multiplex PCR, and TCRdb's table has in-frame clones only and misses some. The data hold about 180,000 clones, with around 90% observed a single time. The sequenced sample was blood. All receptors come from a woman aged 45-65 years in good health.

V usage is TRBV20-1 and J usage is TRBJ1-2; D perhaps matches TRBD1 (5 bases). CDR1 is DFQATT and CDR2 is SNEGSKA in the germline V gene (reference sequence). V was trimmed by 6 bases and J by 8 bases, leaving 13 bases between them. The CDR3 totals 11 residues. In DNA form, the CDR3 reads TGCAGTGCCACAGGACCTTTCGGCTACACCTTC. It encodes CSATGPFGYTF.

The rearrangement links TRBV29-1 to TRBJ1-4; D is undetermined. Germline lookup yields CDR1 SQVTM and CDR2 ANQGSEA. V was cut by 4 bases and J by 7 bases, with 10 bases left in between. This CDR3 comprises 12 residues. DNA for the CDR3: TGCAGCGTTGGGGGTGAAGGTGAAAAACTGTTTTTT. Protein product: CSVGGEGEKLFF.

This clone was found many times. This chain joins TRBV6-2 or TRBV6-3 and TRBJ1-1; no clear D. V lost 4 bases to trimming and J lost 0 bases, with 9 bases between them. CDR3 length: 14 amino acids. The germline CDR1 and CDR2 sequences are MNHEY and SVGEGT. CDR3 amino acids: CASSLPLVNTEAFF. DNA for the CDR3: TGTGCCAGCAGTTTACCTTTGGTGAACACTGAAGCTTTCTTT.

The rearrangement joins TRBV28 to TRBJ2-2; unclear D gene. The length of the CDR3 is 14 residues. V dropped 6 bases and J dropped 7 bases, with 15 bases sitting between them. The germline V gene has CDR1 MDHEN and CDR2 SYDVKM. The CDR3, as DNA: TGTGCCAGCAGGGAGATTAAACCTGTCGGGGAGCTGTTTTTT. Protein: CASREIKPVGELFF.

This clone showed up many times. This chain links TRBV20-1 with TRBJ2-1, with 8 bases matching TRBD2. The CDR3 covers 11 residues. Germline V gene data show CDR1 as DFQATT and CDR2 as SNEGSKA (reference sequence). The CDR3 is CIAGMGNEQFF. The CDR3 DNA sequence: TGCATAGCGGGAATGGGCAATGAGCAGTTCTTC.

The DNA of the CDR3 is TGTGCCAGTAGTGGAGACAGGTGGAACTATGGCTACACCTTC. Its translation: CASSGDRWNYGYTF. The chain employs TRBV19 and TRBJ1-2; tentatively, D is TRBD1 (6 bases). V was pared by 5 bases and J by 2 bases, with 12 bases between. Germline CDR1 is LNHDA and CDR2 is SQIVND (reference sequence). This CDR3 has 14 amino acids.

The J gene is TRBJ1-5, the V gene TRBV6-2 or TRBV6-3; tentatively, D is TRBD1 (5 bases). The CDR3 contains 16 residues. Germline V lookup: CDR1 MNHEY, CDR2 SVGEGT. Trimming left V 3 bases short and J 4 bases short, with 16 bases between. The CDR3 DNA sequence: TGTGCCAGCAGTTATGGTCGAGGGAGGGGAAATCAGCCCCAGCATTTT. Protein sequence: CASSYGRGRGNQPQHF.

J is TRBJ2-2 and V is TRBV3-1 (or the pseudogene TRBV3-2); D call uncertain. V was trimmed by 2 bases and J by 4 bases, leaving 2 bases between them. CDR1 is LGHDT, CDR2 YNNKEL, per germline (reference sequence). CDR3 length: 12 amino acids. The CDR3 protein is CASSQTTGELFF. The DNA for the CDR3 is TGTGCCAGCAGCCAAACCACCGGGGAGCTGTTTTTT.

The chain joins TRBV3-1 (or the pseudogene TRBV3-2) to TRBJ2-5; D remains unclear. V was pared by 2 bases and J by 1 base, with 11 bases between. The length of the CDR3 is 15 residues. Germline V CDR1 and CDR2: LGHDT, YNNKEL (reference sequence). As DNA, the CDR3 is TGTGCCAGCAGCCAATCCGGGCCCCGCCAAGAGACCCAGTACTTC. Translation: CASSQSGPRQETQYF.

This clone came up once. The J gene is TRBJ2-1, the V gene TRBV19; D is perhaps TRBD2 (5 bases). Between the trimmed V and J ends, which lost 7 bases and 9 bases, there was a span of 13 bases. The CDR3 has 12 residues. CDR1 is LNHDA and CDR2 is SQIVND in the germline V gene (reference sequence). CDR3 sequence: CASNRGAGEQFF. The CDR3 DNA sequence: TGTGCCAGTAATCGGGGAGCTGGTGAGCAGTTCTTC. The full variable domain, rest sourced from reference TRBV19 and TRBJ2-1, is DGGITQSPKYLFRKEGQNVTLSCEQNLNHDAMYWYRQDPGQGLRLIYYSQIVNDFQKGDIAEGYSVSREKKESFPLTVTSAQKNPTAFYLCASNRGAGEQFFGPGTRLTVL.